This T cell receptor beta chain was obtained from a study of T cell responses to AZD1222 COVID-19 vaccine. Study-wide findings and caveats: The sample set comprised mostly white British donors with more females, and clonal diversity was possibly underestimated. Sampling captured repertoires only after the peak T cell response. Spike-wide vaccine-associated CD4 TCRs dominated at 160-218 and 743-854.

Concerning this clone: The target antigen is unknown.

The V segment lost 1 base and the J segment 5 bases; nucleotides outside the gene matches: 5. Germline loops: CDR1 LGHNA, CDR2 YNFKEQ. This CDR3 has 15 residues. Sequencing used immunoSEQ multiplex PCR; TCRdb keeps in-frame clones, though not all of them. Here the sample spans 100,000 to 140,000 clones, about 89% being singletons. The input for sequencing was peripheral blood, taken 28 days after the second AZD1222 dose. This receptor was taken from an adult who received the AZD1222 COVID-19 vaccine. J is TRBJ2-5 and V is TRBV4-2; 9 bases map to TRBD2. CDR3 sequence reads: CASSQGRGGTETQYF. DNA for the CDR3: TGTGCCAGCAGCCAAGGGCGGGGGGGCACTGAGACCCAGTACTTC.